These 25 T cell receptor beta chains share one sample of origin, sequenced in a study of tumor-infiltrating lymphocytes in primary liver carcinoma. From unsorted bulk tissue weighing roughly 17-31 mg, DNA and RNA were co-extracted. TCR beta cDNA came from roughly 0.45 ug total RNA, primed with a constant-region primer. It was through three nested multiplex PCR rounds of slightly modified ARM-PCR that TCR beta libraries arose. Amplification in the first two PCR rounds was performed using TRBV1-TRBV30 forward primers and a C-beta reverse primer for approximately 10 cycles each. TCRdb re-called the multiplex PCR reads through MiXCR, storing one row per CDR3 protein. Here the sample spans approximately 74,000 distinct CDR3 sequences, 60% to 80% being singletons. The specimen was liver tumor tissue from sampling region 4. Subset: tumor region T4, right-lateral pole. These receptors originate from a woman aged 60-75 years with primary liver carcinoma and hepatitis B virus infection.

Points on this clonotype: The junction departs from germline at one end; a sequencing error may be responsible. The chain combines TRBV4-1 with TRBJ2-2; 9 nucleotides agree with TRBD1. Germline V gene lookup returns CDR1 MGHRA and CDR2 YSYEKL. The CDR3 length is 17 residues. CDR3 sequence (DNA): TGTGCCAGCAACCTCCGGGACAGGGAGTCGGACCCCGGGGAGCTGTTTTTT. Its protein is CASNLRDRESDPGELFF.

Points on this clonotype: One base away lies a much larger clone, so this may be a sequencing read error. V and J are TRBV5-1 and TRBJ1-1; weak D call: TRBD1 (6 bases). The CDR3 sequence is 11 residues long. The germline V gene has CDR1 SGHRS and CDR2 YFSETQ. CDR3 sequence reads: CASSLNRVSTF. DNA of the CDR3: TGCGCCAGCAGCTTGAACAGGGTCTCCACCTTT.

This clonotype was seen at least ten times. J is TRBJ2-2 and V is TRBV6-1, with D possibly matching TRBD2 (6 bases). The V and J ends lost 4 bases and 4 bases respectively, with 16 bases between them. This CDR3 is 16 amino acids long. Germline CDR1 reads MNHNS; CDR2 reads SASEGT. CDR3 residues: CASSGYGTPFTGELFF. The CDR3 DNA reads TGTGCCAGCAGTGGCTATGGGACTCCCTTCACCGGGGAGCTGTTTTTT.

In the case of this clonotype: Germline and junction disagree at one end, which may indicate a read error. V is TRBV6-6 and J is TRBJ1-2, with a tentative D call TRBD1 (6 bases). This CDR3 region has 16 residues. Germline-derived CDR1 and CDR2 are MNHNY and SVGAGI (reference sequence). The CDR3 loop reads CASSYPGQKANYGYIF. The DNA for the CDR3 is TGTGCCAGCAGCTACCCAGGACAGAAAGCTAACTATGGCTACATCTTC.

This clonotype is judged medium-sized. This chain connects TRBV11-2 to TRBJ2-1; TRBD2 matches at 11 bases. V lost 4 bases, J lost 4 bases, and 6 bases stayed unmatched. The CDR3 extends over 16 amino acids. CDR1 and CDR2 (germline): SGHAT, FQNNGV. CDR3 nucleotide sequence: TGTGCCAGCAGCTACGGAACTAGCGGGGGATACAATGAGCAGTTCTTC. It translates to CASSYGTSGGYNEQFF.

This chain uses TRBV14 with TRBJ1-2, with D unclear. The CDR3 contains 16 residues. Between the trimmed V and J ends, which lost 6 bases and 4 bases, there was a span of 21 bases. Per the germline V gene, CDR1 is SGHDN and CDR2 is FVKESK. CDR3 loop: CASSPYDQRAGYGYTF. CDR3 DNA: TGTGCCAGCAGTCCATACGACCAGAGGGCCGGCTATGGCTACACCTTC.

This clonotype has at least ten counts. J is TRBJ2-2 and V is TRBV5-1; perhaps TRBD2 as D (5 bases). The CDR3 contains 16 residues. Germline CDR1 is SGHRS and CDR2 is YFSETQ. V was shortened by 4 bases and J by 5 bases, with 18 bases between the two germline ends. The CDR3 DNA reads as TGCGCCAGCAGCGCACTACTAGTGGCAAAAACCGGGGAGCTGTTTTTT. This codes for CASSALLVAKTGELFF.

The chain joins TRBV29-1 to TRBJ2-2; tentatively, D is TRBD2 (5 bases). The ends were cut back, 4 bases at V and 9 bases at J, with 15 bases in the middle. CDR1 is SQVTM, CDR2 ANQGSEA, per germline. The CDR3 length is 13 residues. CDR3 sequence (DNA): TGCAGCGTTGCCCTAGCCCCGGTCCGGGAGCTGTTTTTT. Protein product: CSVALAPVRELFF.

A remark on this clonotype: Sequence at one end of the junction differs from germline and may be a read error. The genes are TRBV11-3 and TRBJ2-3; perhaps TRBD1 as D (6 bases). The CDR3 sequence is 14 residues long. Germline CDR1 and CDR2: SGHNT and YENEEA. The CDR3 protein is CVSSHQTGTDTQYF. Here the CDR3 DNA reads TGTGTCAGCAGCCATCAGACAGGCACAGATACACAGTATTTT.

On this clonotype itself: The junction and the germline gene differ at one end; a read error may be behind it. The chain recombines TRBV11-2 with TRBJ2-1, with D perhaps being TRBD1 or TRBD2 (6 bases each). The CDR3 loop spans 15 amino acids. Germline CDR1 reads SGHAT; CDR2 reads FQNNGV. CDR3 sequence (DNA): TGTGCCAGTAGCTTAGGGGGGATTGGCGGAAATGAGCAGTTCTTC. This translates into CASSLGGIGGNEQFF.

The chain uses TRBV15 and TRBJ1-2, with D maybe TRBD1 (6 bases). Trimming removed 11 bases at V and 2 bases at J, with 21 bases between. The CDR3 consists of 15 residues. Germline assignment: CDR1 LNHNV and CDR2 YYDKDF (reference sequence). The CDR3 DNA sequence: TGTGCCGTCAGCAGAGATTCGCAGGGGAACTATGGCTACACCTTC. Translated, it gives CAVSRDSQGNYGYTF.

V is TRBV29-1 and J is TRBJ2-5; D unclear. The V gene lost 6 bases and the J gene lost 5 bases, with 13 bases spanning the gap. Germline V lookup: CDR1 SQVTM, CDR2 ANQGSEA. The CDR3 runs 12 residues. The CDR3: CSVVTPGETQYF. CDR3 bases: TGCAGCGTCGTGACTCCCGGGGAGACCCAGTACTTC.

Concerning this clonotype itself: This likely comes from a read error, as the CDR3 has no conserved phenylalanine or tryptophan at its end. V and J are TRBV28 and TRBJ1-5; unclear D gene. Looked up from germline, CDR1 is MDHEN and CDR2 is SYDVKM. The CDR3 is 14 amino acids. The CDR3 reads CTSSPHTYNQPQHS. The DNA of the CDR3 is TGTACCAGCAGCCCGCACACGTACAATCAGCCCCAGCATTCT.

In this sample, this clonotype turned up a few times. One end of the junction is discordant with germline, which a read error may explain. The V and J genes are TRBV28 and TRBJ1-5; D ambiguous. CDR1 and CDR2 (germline): MDHEN, SYDVKM. The CDR3 length is 16 residues. CDR3 nucleotides: TGTGCCAGCAGTCTCCATGGGCAATATAGCGATCAGCCCCAGCATTTT. It yields the protein CASSLHGQYSDQPQHF.

The rearrangement links TRBV15 to TRBJ2-5, with D possibly matching TRBD2 (6 bases). Germline assignment: CDR1 LNHNV and CDR2 YYDKDF (reference sequence). The CDR3 contains 14 residues. V lost 0 bases to trimming and J lost 3 bases, with 8 bases between them. The CDR3 DNA sequence: TGTGCCACCAGCAGAGACGGGGGAAAAGAGACCCAGTACTTC. Amino acids: CATSRDGGKETQYF.

The chain links TRBV11-3 to TRBJ2-3, with D perhaps matching TRBD2 (7 bases). This CDR3 spans 15 amino acids. Germline V gene data show CDR1 as SGHNT and CDR2 as YENEEA. Written as DNA, the CDR3 is TGTGTCAGTAGCCCACGGGGGGCAGGCACAGATACGCAGTATTTT. As protein: CVSSPRGAGTDTQYF.

As to this clonotype: The junction departs from the called germline gene at one end, perhaps through a read error. The J gene is TRBJ2-1, the V gene TRBV5-1; 13 positions agree with TRBD2. Germline assignment: CDR1 SGHRS and CDR2 YFSETQ. The CDR3 runs to 15 residues. CDR3 residues: CASSPGTSGTRERFF. In nucleotides, the CDR3 is TGCGCCAGCAGCCCCGGGACTAGCGGGACCCGTGAGCGGTTCTTC.

As to this clonotype: It may be a read error: a sequence one base away is much more abundant. V usage is TRBV5-6 and J usage is TRBJ2-5, with D possibly being TRBD1 (5 bases). CDR3 length: 13 residues. The germline V gene has CDR1 SGHDT and CDR2 YYEEEE. The CDR3 DNA is TGTGCCGGCAGCTTTGCAAGGGGAGAGACCCAGTACTTC. Amino acid sequence: CAGSFARGETQYF.

Regarding this clonotype: A read error may account for a junction end that differs from germline. This chain uses TRBV29-1 with TRBJ2-7; D is perhaps TRBD1 (6 bases). The CDR3 covers 13 residues. Germline V CDR1 and CDR2: SQVTM, ANQGSEA. The DNA of the CDR3 is TGTAGCGTAACGGGACAAGAATTCTACGAGCGGTACTTC. Encoded protein: CSVTGQEFYERYF.

A remark on this clonotype: At one boundary the junction diverges from the germline segment, which might be a read error. The chain carries TRBV5-6 and TRBJ2-7; D may match TRBD1 or TRBD2 (5 bases each). The CDR3 runs 15 residues. Germline V CDR1 and CDR2: SGHDT, YYEEEE. Written as DNA, the CDR3 is TGTACCAGCAGCGTAACGGGACGCCTCAACTACGAGCGGTACTTC. Translated, it gives CTSSVTGRLNYERYF.

This clonotype has a handful of counts. CDR3 sequence reads: CASTRLAGYNEQFF. Here the CDR3 DNA reads TGTGCCAGCACGAGACTAGCGGGATACAATGAGCAGTTCTTC. V gene TRBV2 combines with J gene TRBJ2-1; TRBD2 aligns across 11 bases. The CDR3 is made up of 14 amino acids. The germline CDR1 and CDR2 sequences are SNHLY and FYNNEI. Trimming took 7 bases from V and 4 from J; bases not matched to a gene: 3.

At least ten counts were recorded for this clonotype. The chain joins TRBV6-5 to TRBJ2-1; 8 positions agree with TRBD2. The V segment lost 2 bases and the J segment 5 bases; nucleotides outside the gene matches: 8. The CDR3 is 16 amino acids. Germline assignment: CDR1 MNHEY and CDR2 SVGAGI. The CDR3 sequence: CASSYRRAGRDNEQFF. The CDR3 region has the DNA TGTGCCAGCAGTTACAGGAGGGCCGGGAGGGACAATGAGCAGTTCTTC.

About this clonotype itself: At one boundary the junction diverges from the germline segment, which might be a read error. J is TRBJ2-1 and V is TRBV11-3; a possible D gene is TRBD2 (6 bases). Germline CDR1 reads SGHNT; CDR2 reads YENEEA. CDR3 size: 15 residues. The CDR3, as DNA: TGTGTCAGCAGCTTAGGAACTAGCAGGAAGCTTGGGCAGTTTTTC. The encoded protein is CVSSLGTSRKLGQFF.

Remarks on this clonotype: The CDR3 carries no conserved terminal phenylalanine or tryptophan, so it likely arises from a read error. The V and J genes are TRBV10-3 and TRBJ2-7, with TRBD2 matching 8 bases. The germline V gene encodes CDR1 ENHRY and CDR2 SYGVKD. The CDR3 has 15 amino acids. Trimming at V came to 1 base and at J to 2 bases, leaving 4 bases not matched to a gene. CDR3 nucleotide sequence: TGTGCCATCAGTGAGTGGACTAGCTATCCCTACGAGCAGTACATC. Translating it yields CAISEWTSYPYEQYI.

This clonotype came up many times. V usage is TRBV28 and J usage is TRBJ2-1, with D unclear. CDR3 length equals 14 residues. Trimming shortened V by 6 bases and J by 5 bases, and 14 bases separated the two germline ends. Looked up from germline, CDR1 is MDHEN and CDR2 is SYDVKM. CDR3: CASSHQVANNEQFF. The CDR3 DNA follows: TGTGCCAGCAGCCACCAGGTGGCCAACAATGAGCAGTTCTTC.